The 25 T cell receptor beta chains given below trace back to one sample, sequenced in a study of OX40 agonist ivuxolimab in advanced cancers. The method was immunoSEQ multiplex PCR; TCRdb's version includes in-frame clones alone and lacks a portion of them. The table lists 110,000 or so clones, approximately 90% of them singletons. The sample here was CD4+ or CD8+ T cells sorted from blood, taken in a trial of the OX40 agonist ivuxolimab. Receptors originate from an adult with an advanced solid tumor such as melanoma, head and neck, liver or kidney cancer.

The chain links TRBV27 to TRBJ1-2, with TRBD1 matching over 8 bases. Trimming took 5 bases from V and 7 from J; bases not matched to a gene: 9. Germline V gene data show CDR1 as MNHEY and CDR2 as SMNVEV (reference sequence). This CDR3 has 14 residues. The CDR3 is CASSPLQGGGGYTF. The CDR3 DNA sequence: TGTGCCAGCAGTCCCCTACAGGGGGGTGGTGGCTACACCTTC.

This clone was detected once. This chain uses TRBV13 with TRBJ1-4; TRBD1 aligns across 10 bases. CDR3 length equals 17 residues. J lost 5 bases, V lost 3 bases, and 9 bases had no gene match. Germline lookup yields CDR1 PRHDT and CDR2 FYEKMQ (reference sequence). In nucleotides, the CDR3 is TGTGCCAGCAGCTTGGGAGGGGTGGGACAGGGGAATGAAAAACTGTTTTTT. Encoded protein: CASSLGGVGQGNEKLFF.

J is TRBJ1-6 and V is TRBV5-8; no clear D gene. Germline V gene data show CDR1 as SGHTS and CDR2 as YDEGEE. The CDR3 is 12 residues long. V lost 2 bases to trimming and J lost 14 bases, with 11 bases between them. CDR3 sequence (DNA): TGTGCCAGCAGCTTCGCGGTCTCGGCCCTCCACTTT. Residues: CASSFAVSALHF. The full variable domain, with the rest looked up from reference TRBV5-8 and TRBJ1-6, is EAGVTQSPTHLIKTRGQQATLRCSPISGHTSVYWYQQALGLGLQFLLWYDEGEERNRGNFPPRFSGRQFPNYSSELNVNALELEDSALYLCASSFAVSALHFGNGTRLTVT.

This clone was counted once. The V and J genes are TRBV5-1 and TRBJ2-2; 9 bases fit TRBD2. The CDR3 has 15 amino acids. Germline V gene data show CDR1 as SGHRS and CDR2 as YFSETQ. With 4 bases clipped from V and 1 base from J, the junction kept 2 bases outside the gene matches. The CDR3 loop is CASSKLAGNTGELFF. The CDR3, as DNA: TGCGCCAGCAGCAAACTAGCGGGGAACACCGGGGAGCTGTTTTTT.

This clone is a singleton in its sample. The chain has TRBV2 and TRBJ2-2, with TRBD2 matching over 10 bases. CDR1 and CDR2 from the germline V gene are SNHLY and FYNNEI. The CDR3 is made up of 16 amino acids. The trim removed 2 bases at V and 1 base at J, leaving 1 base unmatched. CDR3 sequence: CASSELAGVNTGELFF. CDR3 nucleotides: TGTGCCAGCAGTGAACTAGCGGGGGTGAACACCGGGGAGCTGTTTTTT.

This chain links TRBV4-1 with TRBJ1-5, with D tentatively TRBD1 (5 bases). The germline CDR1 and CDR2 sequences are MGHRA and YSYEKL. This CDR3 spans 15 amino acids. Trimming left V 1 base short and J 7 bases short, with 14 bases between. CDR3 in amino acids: CASSQGGRVGQPQHF. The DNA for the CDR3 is TGCGCCAGCAGCCAAGGGGGCAGGGTAGGGCAGCCCCAGCATTTT.

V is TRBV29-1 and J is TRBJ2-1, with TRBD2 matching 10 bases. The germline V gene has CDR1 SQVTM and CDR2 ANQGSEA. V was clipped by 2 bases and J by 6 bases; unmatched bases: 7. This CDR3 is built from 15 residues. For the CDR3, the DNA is TGCAGCGTTGAATACGGAGCGGGAGGGCCCAATGAGCAGTTCTTC. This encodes CSVEYGAGGPNEQFF.

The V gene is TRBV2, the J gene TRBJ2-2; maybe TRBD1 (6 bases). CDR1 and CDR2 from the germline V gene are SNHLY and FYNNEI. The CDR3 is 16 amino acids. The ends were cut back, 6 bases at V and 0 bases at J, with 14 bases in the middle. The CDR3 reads CASRGYRAANTGELFF. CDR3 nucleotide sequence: TGTGCCAGCAGGGGATACAGGGCCGCGAACACCGGGGAGCTGTTTTTT.

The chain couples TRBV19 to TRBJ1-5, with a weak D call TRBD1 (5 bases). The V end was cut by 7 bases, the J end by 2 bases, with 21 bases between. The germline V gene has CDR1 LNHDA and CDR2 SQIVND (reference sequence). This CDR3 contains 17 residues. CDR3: CASTDRGGTLGNQPQHF. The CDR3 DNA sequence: TGTGCCAGTACCGACCGGGGAGGGACGCTTGGCAATCAGCCCCAGCATTTT. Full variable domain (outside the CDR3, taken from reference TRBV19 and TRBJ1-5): DGGITQSPKYLFRKEGQNVTLSCEQNLNHDAMYWYRQDPGQGLRLIYYSQIVNDFQKGDIAEGYSVSREKKESFPLTVTSAQKNPTAFYLCASTDRGGTLGNQPQHFGDGTRLSIL.

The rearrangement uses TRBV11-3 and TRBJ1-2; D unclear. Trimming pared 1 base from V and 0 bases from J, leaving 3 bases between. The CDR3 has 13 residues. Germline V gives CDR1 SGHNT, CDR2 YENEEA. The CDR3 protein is CASSLAANYGYTF. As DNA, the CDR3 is TGTGCCAGCAGCTTAGCCGCTAACTATGGCTACACCTTC.

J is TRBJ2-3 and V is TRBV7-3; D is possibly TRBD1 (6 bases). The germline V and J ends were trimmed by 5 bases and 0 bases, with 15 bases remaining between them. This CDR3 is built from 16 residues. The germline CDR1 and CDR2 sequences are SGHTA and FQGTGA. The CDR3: CASSPQGTTSTDTQYF. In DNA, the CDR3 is TGTGCCAGCAGCCCACAGGGAACGACTAGCACAGATACGCAGTATTTT. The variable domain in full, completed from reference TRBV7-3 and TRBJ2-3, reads GAGVSQTPSNKVTEKGKYVELRCDPISGHTALYWYRQSLGQGPEFLIYFQGTGAADDSGLPNDRFFAVRPEGSVSTLKIQRTERGDSAVYLCASSPQGTTSTDTQYFGPGTRLTVL.

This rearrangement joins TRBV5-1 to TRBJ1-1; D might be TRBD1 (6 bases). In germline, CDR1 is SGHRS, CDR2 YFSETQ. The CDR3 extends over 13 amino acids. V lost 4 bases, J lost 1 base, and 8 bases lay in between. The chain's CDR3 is CASSRGQNTEAFF. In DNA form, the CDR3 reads TGCGCCAGCAGCCGGGGACAGAACACTGAAGCTTTCTTT.

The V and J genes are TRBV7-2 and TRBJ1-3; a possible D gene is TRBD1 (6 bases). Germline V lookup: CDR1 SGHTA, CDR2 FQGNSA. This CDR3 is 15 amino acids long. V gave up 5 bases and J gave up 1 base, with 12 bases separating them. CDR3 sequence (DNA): TGTGCCAGCAGCCCCCAGGGGTGGTCTGGAAACACCATATATTTT. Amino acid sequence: CASSPQGWSGNTIYF.

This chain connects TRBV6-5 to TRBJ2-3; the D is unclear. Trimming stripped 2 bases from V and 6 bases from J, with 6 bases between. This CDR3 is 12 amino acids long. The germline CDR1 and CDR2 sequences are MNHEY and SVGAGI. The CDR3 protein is CASSYVGDTQYF. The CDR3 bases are TGTGCCAGCAGTTACGTCGGGGATACGCAGTATTTT.

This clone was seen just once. CDR3 coding DNA: TGTGCCAGCAGTGCCCCGGGGCCCACTGAAGCTTTCTTT. Translation gives CASSAPGPTEAFF. The chain links TRBV6-5 to TRBJ1-1; D may be TRBD1 (5 bases). The CDR3 contains 13 residues. Trimming took off 5 bases at V and 4 bases at J, with 11 bases between the two ends. Germline V gene sequence: CDR1 MNHEY, CDR2 SVGAGI.

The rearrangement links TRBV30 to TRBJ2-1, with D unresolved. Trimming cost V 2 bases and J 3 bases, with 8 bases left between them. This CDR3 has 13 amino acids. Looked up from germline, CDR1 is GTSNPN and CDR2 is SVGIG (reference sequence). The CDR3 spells CAWSPIGYNEQFF. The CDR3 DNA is TGTGCCTGGAGTCCTATAGGCTACAATGAGCAGTTCTTC.

The CDR3: CASSENNYGYTF. CDR3 nucleotides: TGTGCCAGCAGTGAGAATAACTATGGCTACACCTTC. V is TRBV6-1 and J is TRBJ1-2; D is unresolved. Germline CDR1 and CDR2: MNHNS and SASEGT. The CDR3 totals 12 residues. The ends were cut back, 3 bases at V and 1 base at J, with 3 bases in the middle.

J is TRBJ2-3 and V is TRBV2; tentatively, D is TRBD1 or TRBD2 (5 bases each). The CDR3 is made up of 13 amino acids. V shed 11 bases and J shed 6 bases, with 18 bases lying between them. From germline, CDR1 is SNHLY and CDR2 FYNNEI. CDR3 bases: TGTGCCCGCCAAGGGAGTTGGGACGATACGCAGTATTTT. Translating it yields CARQGSWDDTQYF.

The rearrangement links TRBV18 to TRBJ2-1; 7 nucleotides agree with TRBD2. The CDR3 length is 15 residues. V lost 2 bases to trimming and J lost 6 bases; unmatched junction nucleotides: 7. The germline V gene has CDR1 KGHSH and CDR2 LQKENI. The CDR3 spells CASSPASGQSNEQFF. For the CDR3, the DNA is TGTGCCAGCTCACCAGCTAGCGGCCAGTCCAATGAGCAGTTCTTC. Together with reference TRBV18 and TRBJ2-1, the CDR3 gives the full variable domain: NAGVMQNPRHLVRRRGQEARLRCSPMKGHSHVYWYRQLPEEGLKFMVYLQKENIIDESGMPKERFSAEFPKEGPSILRIQQVVRGDSAAYFCASSPASGQSNEQFFGPGTRLTVL.

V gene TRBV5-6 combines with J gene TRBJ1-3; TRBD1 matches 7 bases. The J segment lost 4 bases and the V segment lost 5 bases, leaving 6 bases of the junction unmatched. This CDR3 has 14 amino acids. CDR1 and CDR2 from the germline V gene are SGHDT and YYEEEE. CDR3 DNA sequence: TGTGCCAGCAGTTTCAGGGGGGCCGGAAACACCATATATTTT. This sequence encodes CASSFRGAGNTIYF.

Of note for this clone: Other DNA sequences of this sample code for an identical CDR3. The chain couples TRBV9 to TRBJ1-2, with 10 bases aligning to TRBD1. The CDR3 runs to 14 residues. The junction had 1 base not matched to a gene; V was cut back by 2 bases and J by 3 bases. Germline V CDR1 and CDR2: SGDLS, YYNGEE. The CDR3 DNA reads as TGTGCCAGCAGCGTTGGACAGGGGGACTATGGCTACACCTTC. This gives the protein CASSVGQGDYGYTF.

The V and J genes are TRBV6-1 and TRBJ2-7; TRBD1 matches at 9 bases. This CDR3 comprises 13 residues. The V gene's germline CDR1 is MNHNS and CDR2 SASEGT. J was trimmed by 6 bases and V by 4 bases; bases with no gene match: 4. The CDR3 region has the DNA TGTGCCAGCAGTGTCGGGGACAGGGTCGAGCAGTACTTC. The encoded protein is CASSVGDRVEQYF.

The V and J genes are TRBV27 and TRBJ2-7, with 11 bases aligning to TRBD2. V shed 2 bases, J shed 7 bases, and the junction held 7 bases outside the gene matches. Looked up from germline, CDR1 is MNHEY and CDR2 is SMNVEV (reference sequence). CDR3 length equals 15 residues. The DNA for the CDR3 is TGTGCCAGCAGTTTAACGACTAGCGGGGAAGGTGAGCAGTACTTC. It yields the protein CASSLTTSGEGEQYF.

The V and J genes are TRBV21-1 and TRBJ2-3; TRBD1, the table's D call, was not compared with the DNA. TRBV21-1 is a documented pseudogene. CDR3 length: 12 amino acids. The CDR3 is CAGLQGADTQYF. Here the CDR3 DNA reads TGTGCCGGCCTACAGGGGGCAGATACGCAGTATTTT.

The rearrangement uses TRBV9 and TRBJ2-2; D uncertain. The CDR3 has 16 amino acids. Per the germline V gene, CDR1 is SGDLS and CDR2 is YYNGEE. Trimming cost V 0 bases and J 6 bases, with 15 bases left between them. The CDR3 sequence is CASSVATGLQAGELFF. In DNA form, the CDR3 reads TGTGCCAGCAGCGTAGCTACTGGGCTCCAAGCCGGGGAGCTGTTTTTT.